The T cell receptor (beta chain) under discussion was sequenced for a study of metastatic and nonmetastatic thyroid tumors. This CDR3 is 13 amino acids long. The V end lost 1 base, the J end lost 4 bases, and 7 bases lay between the germline ends. Germline V CDR1 and CDR2: SGHVS, FNYEAQ. Regarding the study as a whole: Within blood and tumor, benign nodules reportedly had significantly lower TCR beta diversity than malignant thyroid tumors did.

No patient had received any treatment before thyroid surgery. TCRdb re-called clones from the PCR reads using MiXCR. The sample includes some 15,000 clones, about 25% of them seen just once. By its share, this clone is medium-sized. The antigen is undetermined. The sequence derives from a female donor with papillary thyroid cancer or a benign thyroid nodule (not recorded which). Some clones in this sample may be carry-over from other donors' samples. The gene calls are TRBV7-6 and TRBJ1-1, with unresolved D. The specimen sequenced was adjacent normal tissue. The CDR3 region has the DNA TGTGCCAGCAGCTTAGGCCTAGTCACTGAAGCTTTCTTT. Protein sequence: CASSLGLVTEAFF.